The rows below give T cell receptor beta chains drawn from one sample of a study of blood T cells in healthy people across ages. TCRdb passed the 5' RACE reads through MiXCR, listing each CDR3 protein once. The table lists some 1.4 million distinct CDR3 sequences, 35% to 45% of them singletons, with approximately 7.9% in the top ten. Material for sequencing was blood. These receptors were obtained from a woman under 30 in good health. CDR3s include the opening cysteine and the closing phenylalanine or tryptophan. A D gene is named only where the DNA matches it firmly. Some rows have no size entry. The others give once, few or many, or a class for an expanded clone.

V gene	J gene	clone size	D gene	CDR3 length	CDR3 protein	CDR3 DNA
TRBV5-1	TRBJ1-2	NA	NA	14	CASSWDGSNYGYTF	TGCGCCAGCAGCTGGGACGGATCTAACTATGGCTACACCTTC
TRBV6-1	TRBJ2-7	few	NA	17	CASSEARTGPSIYEQYF	TGTGCCAGCAGTGAAGCGCGGACGGGCCCGTCGATTTACGAGCAGTACTTC
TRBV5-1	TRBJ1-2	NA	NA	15	CASSFRKGTMNGYTF	TGCGCCAGCAGCTTCAGAAAGGGTACTATGAATGGCTACACCTTC
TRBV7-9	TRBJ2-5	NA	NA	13	CASRRLAQETQYF	TGTGCCAGCAGACGACTGGCACAAGAGACCCAGTACTTC
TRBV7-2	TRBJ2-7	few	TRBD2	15	CASSLGGGANNEQYF	TGTGCCAGCAGCTTAGGGGGAGGGGCAAACAATGAGCAGTACTTC
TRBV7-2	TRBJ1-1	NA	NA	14	CASSVNGANTEAFF	TGTGCCAGCAGCGTAAACGGGGCTAACACTGAAGCTTTCTTT
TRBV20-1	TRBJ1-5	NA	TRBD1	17	CSAVQVDREMLDQPQHF	TGCAGTGCTGTTCAAGTGGACAGGGAAATGTTAGATCAGCCCCAGCATTTT
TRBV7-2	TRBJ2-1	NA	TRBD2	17	CASSSKPGLDGYNEQFF	TGTGCCAGCAGCTCGAAACCGGGACTAGATGGCTACAATGAGCAGTTCTTC
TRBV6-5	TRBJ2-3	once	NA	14	CATKSGLRTDTQYF	TGTGCCACCAAATCGGGACTCCGCACAGATACGCAGTATTTT
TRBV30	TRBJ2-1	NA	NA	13	CAWSPSIRNEQFF	TGTGCCTGGAGCCCAAGCATAAGAAATGAGCAGTTCTTC
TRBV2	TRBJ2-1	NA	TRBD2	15	CASLRTSGGASEQFF	TGTGCCAGCCTCCGGACTAGCGGGGGGGCCAGTGAGCAGTTCTTC
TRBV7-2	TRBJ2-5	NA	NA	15	CASSLEGSSQETQYF	TGTGCCAGCAGCTTAGAGGGGAGCAGTCAAGAGACCCAGTACTTC
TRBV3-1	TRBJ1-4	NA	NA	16	CASSQALTGLNEKLFF	TGTGCCAGCAGCCAAGCACTGACGGGACTTAATGAAAAACTGTTTTTT
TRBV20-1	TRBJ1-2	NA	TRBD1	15	CSARDSRTGDYGYTF	TGCAGTGCTAGAGATTCGCGAACAGGGGACTATGGCTACACCTTC
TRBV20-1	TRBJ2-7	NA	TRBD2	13	CSASVREGYEQYF	TGCAGTGCTAGTGTGCGGGAGGGCTACGAGCAGTACTTC
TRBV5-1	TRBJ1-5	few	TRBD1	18	CASSLQPSGTGSNQPQHF	TGCGCCAGCAGCTTACAACCCTCGGGGACAGGTAGCAATCAGCCCCAGCATTTT
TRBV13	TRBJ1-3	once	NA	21	CASSLFKGFTGTTVSGNTIYF	TGTGCCAGCAGCTTATTTAAAGGGTTTACTGGAACGACAGTCTCTGGAAACACCATATATTTT
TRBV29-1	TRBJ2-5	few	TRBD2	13	CSLSGRAGETQYF	TGCAGCTTAAGCGGGAGGGCGGGAGAGACCCAGTACTTC
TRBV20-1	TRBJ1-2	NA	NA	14	CSARDGSRGYGYTF	TGCAGTGCTAGAGATGGTTCCAGGGGCTATGGCTACACCTTC
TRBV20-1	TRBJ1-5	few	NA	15	CSARIPGFSNQPQHF	TGCAGTGCTAGAATCCCAGGGTTCAGCAATCAGCCCCAGCATTTT
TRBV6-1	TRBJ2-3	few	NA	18	CASSEGTTAKTSTDTQYF	TGTGCCAGCAGTGAAGGCACAACAGCCAAGACTAGCACAGATACGCAGTATTTT
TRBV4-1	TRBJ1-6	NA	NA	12	CASSQVASPPHF	TGCGCCAGCAGCCAAGTGGCTTCACCCCCCCACTTT
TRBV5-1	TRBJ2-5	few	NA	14	CASSLGLDGKTQYF	TGCGCCAGCAGCCTTGGGCTAGATGGGAAGACCCAGTACTTC
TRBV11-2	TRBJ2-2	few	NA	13	CASTSIGIVELFF	TGTGCCAGCACGTCGATCGGAATCGTGGAGCTGTTTTTT
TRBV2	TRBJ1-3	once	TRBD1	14	CASRKQGTGNTIYF	TGTGCCAGCAGAAAACAGGGGACTGGAAACACCATATATTTT
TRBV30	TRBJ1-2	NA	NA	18	CAWIYRYAPDGTNYGYTF	TGTGCCTGGATCTACCGATATGCTCCGGACGGTACTAACTATGGCTACACCTTC
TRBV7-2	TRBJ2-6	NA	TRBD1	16	CASSGRQGAGANVLTF	TGTGCCAGCAGCGGTCGACAGGGGGCTGGGGCCAACGTCCTGACTTTC
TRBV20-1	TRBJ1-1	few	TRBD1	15	CSARTGGLMNTEAFF	TGCAGTGCACGGACAGGGGGCCTCATGAACACTGAAGCTTTCTTT
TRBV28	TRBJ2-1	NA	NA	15	CASSSASGYYNEQFF	TGTGCCAGCAGTTCGGCCAGCGGGTACTACAATGAGCAGTTCTTC
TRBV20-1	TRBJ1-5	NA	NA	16	CSARGRVGDSNQPQHF	TGCAGTGCTAGAGGGCGGGTAGGGGATAGCAATCAGCCCCAGCATTTT
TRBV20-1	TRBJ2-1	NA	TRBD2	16	CSAPYWAGGSYNEQFF	TGCAGTGCTCCCTATTGGGCGGGAGGGTCCTACAATGAGCAGTTCTTC
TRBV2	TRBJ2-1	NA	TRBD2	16	CASSEIRGLVVHEQFF	TGTGCAAGCAGTGAGATTCGGGGACTAGTGGTCCATGAGCAGTTCTTC
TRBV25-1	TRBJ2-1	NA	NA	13	CASSTVTGDEQFF	TGTGCCAGCAGTACAGTGACAGGTGATGAGCAGTTCTTC
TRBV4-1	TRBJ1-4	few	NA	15	CASSQAPWGDEKLFF	TGCGCCAGCAGCCAAGCCCCGTGGGGAGATGAAAAACTGTTTTTT
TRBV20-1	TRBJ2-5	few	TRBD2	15	CSASRARTSRETQYF	TGCAGTGCCTCTCGGGCGAGGACTAGTCGGGAGACCCAGTACTTC
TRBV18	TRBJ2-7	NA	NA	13	CASSPSVLYEQYF	TGTGCCAGCTCACCTTCGGTTTTGTACGAGCAGTACTTC
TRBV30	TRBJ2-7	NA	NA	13	CAWSRLNAYEQYF	TGTGCCTGGAGTCGCCTAAACGCCTACGAGCAGTACTTC
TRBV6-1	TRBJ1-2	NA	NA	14	CASDRMAGPYGYTF	TGTGCCAGCGACCGGATGGCGGGACCCTATGGCTACACCTTC
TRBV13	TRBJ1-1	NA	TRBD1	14	CASSPGQGASGAFF	TGTGCCAGCAGCCCTGGACAGGGGGCTTCGGGAGCTTTCTTT
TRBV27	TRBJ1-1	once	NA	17	CASSLSSYRPGNTEAFF	TGTGCCAGCAGTTTATCGAGTTACAGGCCGGGGAACACTGAAGCTTTCTTT
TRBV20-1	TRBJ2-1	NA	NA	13	CSAKQGSYNEQFF	TGCAGTGCTAAACAGGGTTCTTACAATGAGCAGTTCTTC
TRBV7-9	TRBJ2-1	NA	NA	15	CASHRGGGIYNEQFF	TGTGCCAGCCATAGAGGGGGGGGAATCTACAATGAGCAGTTCTTC